The 19 T cell receptor beta chains below come from one sample, sequenced in a study of T-cell reconstitution after alpha-beta-depleted transplantation in children. Preparation of the TCRbeta library was carried out with unique molecular identifiers. TCRdb reanalysed the PCR reads using MiXCR and keeps one entry per CDR3 protein. The repertoire holds 200,000 to 250,000 distinct CDR3 sequences, 8% to 10% seen once, with around 6.2% in the top ten. Material: PBMCs from the stem cell graft donor, obtained from the stem cell graft. These receptors originate from a human donor who donated a stem cell graft to a child with acute lymphoblastic leukemia.

There are many counts of this clonotype. The V call is TRBV5-1, the J call TRBJ2-1; D unresolved. In germline, CDR1 is SGHRS, CDR2 YFSETQ. CDR3 length: 14 amino acids. V lost 5 bases to trimming and J lost 0 bases, with 9 bases between them. Written as DNA, the CDR3 is TGCGCCAGCAGGTCTGCGAGCTCCTACAATGAGCAGTTCTTC. Residues: CASRSASSYNEQFF.

The chain uses TRBV6-1 and TRBJ2-7; the match to TRBD1 covers 9 bases. The CDR3 extends over 17 amino acids. Unmatched junction bases numbered 13, after V lost 6 bases and J lost 1 base. The germline gives CDR1 MNHNS, CDR2 SASEGT. The CDR3 DNA is TGTGCCAGCAGCCCATCCCCGGGACAGGGAGGTTCCTACGAGCAGTACTTC. Translated, it gives CASSPSPGQGGSYEQYF.

This clonotype appeared many times. The chain employs TRBV10-2 and TRBJ2-3; possibly TRBD1 or TRBD2 for D (5 bases each). The germline V and J ends were trimmed by 4 bases and 6 bases, with 14 bases remaining between them. The CDR3 extends over 14 amino acids. The V gene's germline CDR1 is WSHSY and CDR2 SAAADI. In DNA, the CDR3 is TGCGCCAGCAGTGCCCGGGACGGCGAGGATACGCAGTATTTT. It encodes CASSARDGEDTQYF.

This sequence joins TRBV12-3 or TRBV12-4 and TRBJ1-2; D might be TRBD1 (5 bases). CDR3 length: 14 residues. V lost 6 bases, J lost 0 bases, and 11 bases lay in between. The CDR3 spells CASSSRAPNYGYTF. The DNA of the CDR3 is TGTGCCAGCAGCTCCAGGGCTCCTAACTATGGCTACACCTTC.

The chain is built from TRBV11-2 and TRBJ2-7, with TRBD1 as a possible D gene (5 bases). The CDR3 loop spans 15 amino acids. Trimming removed 2 bases at V and 7 bases at J, with 18 bases between. The germline CDR1 and CDR2 sequences are SGHAT and FQNNGV. In nucleotides, the CDR3 is TGTGCCAGCAGCTTATTCCAGGGCCTCCAAGCTGAGCAGTACTTC. This gives the protein CASSLFQGLQAEQYF.

V usage is TRBV4-2 and J usage is TRBJ1-2, with D unclear. The V gene's germline CDR1 is LGHNA and CDR2 YNFKEQ. The CDR3 totals 15 residues. Trimming cost V 1 base and J 2 bases, with 11 bases left between them. CDR3 region: CASSQAQEPNYGYTF. Written as DNA, the CDR3 is TGTGCCAGCAGCCAAGCCCAGGAACCGAACTATGGCTACACCTTC.

The chain recombines TRBV20-1 with TRBJ1-3, with a tentative D call TRBD1 (6 bases). V dropped 5 bases and J dropped 2 bases, with 22 bases sitting between them. This CDR3 contains 17 residues. Germline CDR1 and CDR2: DFQATT and SNEGSKA (reference sequence). The CDR3 is CSAPRSGGGRAGNTIYF. Here the CDR3 DNA reads TGCAGTGCTCCCCGTTCGGGGGGCGGCAGGGCTGGAAACACCATATATTTT.

The CDR3, as DNA: TGCGCCAGCAGCCCCGGGGTTCGGGACGGAGGCACTGAAGCTTTCTTT. Translated, it gives CASSPGVRDGGTEAFF. The rearrangement uses TRBV5-1 and TRBJ1-1; TRBD1 is a possible D gene (5 bases). The ends were cut back, 4 bases at V and 4 bases at J, with 20 bases in the middle. CDR3 length equals 16 residues. CDR1 SGHRS and CDR2 YFSETQ come from the germline V gene.

In its sample, this clonotype was seen many times. This rearrangement joins TRBV29-1 to TRBJ2-7, with 7 bases lining up with TRBD1. Germline trimming cut 6 bases from V and 6 bases from J; bases unmatched to any gene: 14. Germline V gene data show CDR1 as SQVTM and CDR2 as ANQGSEA. The CDR3 totals 14 residues. CDR3: CSVYQGQSSLEQYF. The DNA for the CDR3 is TGCAGCGTCTACCAGGGACAGAGTTCCCTCGAGCAGTACTTC.

The rearrangement joins TRBV7-9 to TRBJ2-3, with 9 bases matching TRBD1. Germline CDR1 reads SEHNR; CDR2 reads FQNEAQ (reference sequence). V trimming: 1 base; J trimming: 5 bases; junction bases outside the gene matches: 4. CDR3 length: 15 amino acids. The CDR3 loop is CASSLGGTGKDTQYF. DNA for the CDR3: TGTGCCAGCAGCTTAGGGGGGACAGGGAAAGATACGCAGTATTTT.

V and J are TRBV27 and TRBJ1-2; possible D gene TRBD1, 6 bases. In germline, CDR1 is MNHEY, CDR2 SMNVEV (reference sequence). Trimming removed 2 bases from V and 7 bases from J, with 23 bases in between. The CDR3 runs 17 residues. For the CDR3, the DNA is TGTGCCAGCAGTTTAGACGGTATACAGGGAGATATTCTTGGCTACACCTTC. Its translation is CASSLDGIQGDILGYTF.

The sample holds one count of this clonotype. The V call is TRBV27, the J call TRBJ1-2, with TRBD1 identical over 7 bases. CDR1 is MNHEY, CDR2 SMNVEV, per germline (reference sequence). Trimming cost V 6 bases and J 4 bases; bases outside gene matches: 5. The CDR3 length is 13 residues. CDR3 protein: CASRGGQSYGYTF. The CDR3 region has the DNA TGTGCCAGCAGGGGGGGACAGTCCTATGGCTACACCTTC.

This clonotype was seen at least ten times. This chain joins TRBV30 and TRBJ2-5; TRBD2 aligns across 9 bases. Per germline, CDR1 GTSNPN and CDR2 SVGIG (reference sequence). J was trimmed by 5 bases and V by 1 base; bases with no gene match: 14. This CDR3 contains 17 residues. The CDR3 spells CAWSAYAGGRFGETQYF. In DNA form, the CDR3 reads TGTGCCTGGAGTGCATACGCGGGGGGGCGGTTTGGGGAGACCCAGTACTTC.

This clonotype was observed a few times. The chain has TRBV5-1 and TRBJ2-3, with D perhaps TRBD2 (5 bases). Per germline, CDR1 SGHRS and CDR2 YFSETQ. The germline V and J ends were trimmed by 2 bases and 1 base, with 8 bases remaining between them. The CDR3 is made up of 14 amino acids. The CDR3 DNA reads TGCGCCAGCAGCTTCGGGGTCGGCACAGATACGCAGTATTTT. Amino acid sequence: CASSFGVGTDTQYF.

The CDR3 spells CASTQLGTGSETQYF. For the CDR3, the DNA is TGCGCCAGCACCCAGCTCGGGACAGGTTCGGAGACCCAGTACTTC. The chain joins TRBV5-1 to TRBJ2-5; 8 bases fit TRBD1. Germline loops: CDR1 SGHRS, CDR2 YFSETQ. The CDR3 is 15 amino acids. The J segment lost 5 bases and the V segment lost 6 bases, leaving 12 bases of the junction unmatched.

Many counts were recorded for this clonotype. CDR3 sequence: CASSLLGTQYF. The DNA for the CDR3 is TGTGCCAGCAGCCTGCTGGGTACGCAGTATTTT. The V call is TRBV3-1, the J call TRBJ2-3, with no clear D. Trimming took 4 bases from V and 8 from J, leaving 7 bases between them. The CDR3 has 11 residues. From germline, CDR1 is LGHDT and CDR2 YNNKEL (reference sequence).

This sequence joins TRBV7-2 and TRBJ1-5; D is uncertain. CDR1 SGHTA and CDR2 FQGNSA come from the germline V gene. The V end was cut by 2 bases, the J end by 0 bases, with 8 bases between. The CDR3 has 15 amino acids. CDR3 protein: CASSLRENSNQPQHF. The DNA for the CDR3 is TGTGCCAGCAGCTTAAGGGAGAATAGCAATCAGCCCCAGCATTTT.

The gene calls are TRBV18 and TRBJ1-3; D is ambiguous. V was pared by 3 bases and J by 0 bases, with 9 bases between. Per germline, CDR1 KGHSH and CDR2 LQKENI. The CDR3 contains 15 residues. As DNA, the CDR3 is TGTGCCAGCTCACCTGACGGAATCTCTGGAAACACCATATATTTT. This gives the protein CASSPDGISGNTIYF.

This clonotype was recorded at least ten times. The chain carries TRBV13 and TRBJ1-6; D is possibly TRBD1 (5 bases). The germline V and J ends were trimmed by 1 base and 9 bases, with 7 bases remaining between them. The CDR3 covers 13 residues. Germline V CDR1 and CDR2: PRHDT, FYEKMQ (reference sequence). CDR3 coding DNA: TGTGCCAGCAGCTTAGCGGGGGGTTCACCCCTCCACTTT. It codes for CASSLAGGSPLHF.